The clone carrying this T cell receptor (beta chain) was observed a few times. The target antigen is unknown. This record belongs to a study of high-grade serous ovarian cancer treatment subgroups. Study-level results: Repertoire analysis covered CDR3 alone, not CDR1 or CDR2. Same-patient tumor repertoires overlapped at roughly 0.11 to 0.79; different patients barely overlapped.

The tumor samples were collected prior to definitive surgery or chemotherapy. This CDR3 region has 15 residues. The V gene end was trimmed by 4 bases and the J gene end by 5 bases; junction bases not matched to a gene: 7. Germline V lookup: CDR1 MNHEY, CDR2 SVGAGI. This table comes from immunoSEQ multiplex PCR, and its TCRdb copy is limited to in-frame clones, with some not included. This table has approximately 7,800 clones, about 64% appearing once. V is TRBV6-5 and J is TRBJ1-1; 10 bases line up with TRBD1. Sequenced input: tumor tissue. The TCR originated in a human donor with high-grade serous ovarian cancer. The DNA for the CDR3 is TGTGCCAGCAGTTCCATCGACAGGGGGCGAACTGAAGCTTTCTTT. Its protein is CASSSIDRGRTEAFF.